The rows below give T cell receptor beta chains drawn from one sample of a study of Ad26.COV2.S vaccination and SARS-CoV-2 variants. This table comes from immunoSEQ multiplex PCR, and its TCRdb copy is limited to in-frame clones, with some not included. This sample has some 500,000 clones, with roughly nine tenths found just once. The material was peripheral blood, obtained in a trial of Ad26.COV2.S vaccine versus placebo. These receptors originate from a person aged 18-65 years who received the Ad26.COV2.S COVID-19 vaccine or a placebo. CDR3s include the opening cysteine and the closing phenylalanine or tryptophan. Fields, in order: V gene, D gene, J gene, clone size, CDR3 DNA, CDR3 protein. The D gene is left open where the match is weak. Rows give clone size only sometimes, using once, few, many, or a class for an expanded clone.

v_gene: TRBV20-1
d_gene: -
j_gene: TRBJ1-1
abundance: once
CDR3nt: TGCAGTGCTAGAGAGGCCTCTGAAGCTTTCTTT
CDR3aa: CSAREASEAFF

v_gene: TRBV5-6
d_gene: -
j_gene: TRBJ2-2
abundance: -
CDR3nt: TGTGCCAGCAGCCCATTTGTCGGGGAGCTGTTTTTT
CDR3aa: CASSPFVGELFF

v_gene: TRBV5-4
d_gene: -
j_gene: TRBJ2-5
abundance: -
CDR3nt: TGTGCCAGCAGCTCACAAGAGACCCAGTACTTC
CDR3aa: CASSSQETQYF

v_gene: TRBV4-2
d_gene: TRBD1
j_gene: TRBJ1-6
abundance: once
CDR3nt: TGTGCCAGCAGCCAATATGCCGGGACAGGGAATTCACCCCTCCACTTT
CDR3aa: CASSQYAGTGNSPLHF

v_gene: TRBV20-1
d_gene: TRBD1
j_gene: TRBJ1-5
abundance: once
CDR3nt: TGCAGTGCTAGTTTTGGACAGGGCGGGAGGCCCCAGCATTTT
CDR3aa: CSASFGQGGRPQHF

v_gene: TRBV18
d_gene: TRBD2
j_gene: TRBJ2-1
abundance: -
CDR3nt: TGTGCCAGCTCACCACCGGTTAGCGGGACCTACAATGAGCAGTTCTTC
CDR3aa: CASSPPVSGTYNEQFF

v_gene: TRBV3-1/TRBV3-2
d_gene: TRBD2
j_gene: TRBJ2-1
abundance: once
CDR3nt: TGTGCCAGCAGCCAAGGACTAGCGGACTCCTACAATGAGCAGTTCTTC
CDR3aa: CASSQGLADSYNEQFF

v_gene: TRBV9
d_gene: -
j_gene: TRBJ2-6
abundance: -
CDR3nt: TGTGCCAGCAGCGTAGAGGGGGTAACCTGGGCCAACGTCCTGACTTTC
CDR3aa: CASSVEGVTWANVLTF

v_gene: TRBV9
d_gene: -
j_gene: TRBJ1-3
abundance: -
CDR3nt: TGTGCCAGCAGCGACCAGGTCGGTTCTGGAAACACCATATATTTT
CDR3aa: CASSDQVGSGNTIYF

v_gene: TRBV24-1
d_gene: TRBD1
j_gene: TRBJ1-2
abundance: -
CDR3nt: TGTGCCACCAGTACAGGGGCGAACTATGGCTACACCTTC
CDR3aa: CATSTGANYGYTF

v_gene: TRBV19
d_gene: -
j_gene: TRBJ1-1
abundance: -
CDR3nt: TGTGCCAGTAGTATGGCACCTGAAAACACTGAAGCTTTCTTT
CDR3aa: CASSMAPENTEAFF

v_gene: TRBV30
d_gene: -
j_gene: TRBJ2-2
abundance: -
CDR3nt: TGTGCCTGGAGTGTAGGTTTCCCCGGGGAGCTGTTTTTT
CDR3aa: CAWSVGFPGELFF

v_gene: TRBV29-1
d_gene: -
j_gene: TRBJ2-1
abundance: -
CDR3nt: TGCAGCGTTGCGGTAAGGCTCCTTCTCTACAATGAGCAGTTCTTC
CDR3aa: CSVAVRLLLYNEQFF

v_gene: TRBV7-9
d_gene: TRBD2
j_gene: TRBJ2-3
abundance: -
CDR3nt: TGTGCCAGCAGCTTAGACGGGGGGAACACAGATACGCAGTATTTT
CDR3aa: CASSLDGGNTDTQYF

v_gene: TRBV27
d_gene: -
j_gene: TRBJ1-5
abundance: -
CDR3nt: TGTGCCAGCAGTTTGCGGCAGAGCAATCAGCCCCAGCATTTT
CDR3aa: CASSLRQSNQPQHF

v_gene: TRBV7-8
d_gene: -
j_gene: TRBJ1-1
abundance: -
CDR3nt: TGTGCCAGCAGCCTCTTGAACACTGAAGCTTTCTTT
CDR3aa: CASSLLNTEAFF

v_gene: TRBV11-3
d_gene: -
j_gene: TRBJ1-1
abundance: -
CDR3nt: TGTGCCAGCACCACGGCCGAGAACACTGAAGCTTTCTTT
CDR3aa: CASTTAENTEAFF

v_gene: TRBV25-1
d_gene: -
j_gene: TRBJ2-5
abundance: -
CDR3nt: TGTGCCAGCAGTGCTGGGGGAGAGACCCAGTACTTC
CDR3aa: CASSAGGETQYF

v_gene: TRBV19
d_gene: TRBD1
j_gene: TRBJ2-4
abundance: -
CDR3nt: TGTGCCAGTAGTATCGTGGACAGGCCGTACTTC
CDR3aa: CASSIVDRPYF

v_gene: TRBV7-2
d_gene: -
j_gene: TRBJ2-5
abundance: -
CDR3nt: TGTGCCAGCAGCTCTCAGAGCAGGACGGCTACCCAAGAGACCCAGTACTTC
CDR3aa: CASSSQSRTATQETQYF

v_gene: TRBV24-1
d_gene: -
j_gene: TRBJ2-7
abundance: few
CDR3nt: TGTGCCACCAGTGATGCGACCAGGGGAGGAATCTACGAGCAGTACTTC
CDR3aa: CATSDATRGGIYEQYF

v_gene: TRBV4-1
d_gene: TRBD1
j_gene: TRBJ1-4
abundance: -
CDR3nt: TGCGCCAGCAGCCGAGGGCCCGGGACAGGGAGTGAAAAACTGTTTTTT
CDR3aa: CASSRGPGTGSEKLFF

v_gene: TRBV11-2
d_gene: -
j_gene: TRBJ1-2
abundance: -
CDR3nt: TGTGCCAGCAGTCGCCTTAAGAGTCCGTATGGCTACACCTTC
CDR3aa: CASSRLKSPYGYTF

v_gene: TRBV6-2/TRBV6-3
d_gene: -
j_gene: TRBJ1-2
abundance: -
CDR3nt: TGTGCCAGCAGTTACCAGTACTATGGCTACACCTTC
CDR3aa: CASSYQYYGYTF

v_gene: TRBV7-9
d_gene: TRBD1
j_gene: TRBJ1-1
abundance: -
CDR3nt: TGTGCCAGCAGCTTCGGACAGGTGGGCACTGAAGCTTTCTTT
CDR3aa: CASSFGQVGTEAFF

v_gene: TRBV4-3
d_gene: -
j_gene: TRBJ1-1
abundance: -
CDR3nt: TGCGCCAGCAGCCAAGCCCTAAACTTTGAAGCTTTCTTT
CDR3aa: CASSQALNFEAFF

v_gene: TRBV27
d_gene: -
j_gene: TRBJ1-2
abundance: -
CDR3nt: TGTGCCAGCAGTTTAGGGGCCAAGGGCTATGGCTACACCTTC
CDR3aa: CASSLGAKGYGYTF

v_gene: TRBV6-5
d_gene: -
j_gene: TRBJ2-2
abundance: -
CDR3nt: TGTGCCAGCAGCCGGACAGTGGGGGAGCTGTTTTTT
CDR3aa: CASSRTVGELFF

v_gene: TRBV28
d_gene: -
j_gene: TRBJ1-1
abundance: once
CDR3nt: TGTGCCAGCAGTTTAACGAGACGGGCGAACACTGAAGCTTTCTTT
CDR3aa: CASSLTRRANTEAFF

v_gene: TRBV28
d_gene: TRBD2
j_gene: TRBJ2-5
abundance: -
CDR3nt: TGTGCCAGCAGTTACTTAGCGGGGGGGTCAGAGACCCAGTACTTC
CDR3aa: CASSYLAGGSETQYF

v_gene: TRBV19
d_gene: -
j_gene: TRBJ1-4
abundance: -
CDR3nt: TGTGCCAGTAGTGTCAGGGGCGAAAAACTGTTTTTT
CDR3aa: CASSVRGEKLFF